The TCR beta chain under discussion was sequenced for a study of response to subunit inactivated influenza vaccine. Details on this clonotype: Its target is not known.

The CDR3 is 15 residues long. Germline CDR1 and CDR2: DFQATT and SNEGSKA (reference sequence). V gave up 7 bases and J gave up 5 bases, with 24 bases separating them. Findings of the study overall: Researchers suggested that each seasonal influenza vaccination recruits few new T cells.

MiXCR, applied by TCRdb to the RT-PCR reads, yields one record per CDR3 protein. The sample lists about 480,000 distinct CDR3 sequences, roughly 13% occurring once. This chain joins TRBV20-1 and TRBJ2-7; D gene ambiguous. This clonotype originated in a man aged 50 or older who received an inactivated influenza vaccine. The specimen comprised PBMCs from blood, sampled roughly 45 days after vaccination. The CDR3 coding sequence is TGCAGTGTTTCTCAAAATGCTAGATCAATCCACGAGCAGTACTTC. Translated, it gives CSVSQNARSIHEQYF.